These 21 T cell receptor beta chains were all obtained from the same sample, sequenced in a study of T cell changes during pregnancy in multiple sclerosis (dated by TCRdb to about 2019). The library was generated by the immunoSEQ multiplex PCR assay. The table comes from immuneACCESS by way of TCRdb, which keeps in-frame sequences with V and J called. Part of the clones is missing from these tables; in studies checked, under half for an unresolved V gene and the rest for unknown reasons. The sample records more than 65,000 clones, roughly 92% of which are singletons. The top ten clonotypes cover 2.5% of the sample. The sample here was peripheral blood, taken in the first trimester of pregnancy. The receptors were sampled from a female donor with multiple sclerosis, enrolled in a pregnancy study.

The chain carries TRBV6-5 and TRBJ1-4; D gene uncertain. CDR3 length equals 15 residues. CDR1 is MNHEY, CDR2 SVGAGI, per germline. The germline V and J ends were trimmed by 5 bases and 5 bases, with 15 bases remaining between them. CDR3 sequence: CASSPLPRLNEKLFF. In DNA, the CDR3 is TGTGCCAGCAGTCCCCTCCCCAGATTAAATGAAAAACTGTTTTTT.

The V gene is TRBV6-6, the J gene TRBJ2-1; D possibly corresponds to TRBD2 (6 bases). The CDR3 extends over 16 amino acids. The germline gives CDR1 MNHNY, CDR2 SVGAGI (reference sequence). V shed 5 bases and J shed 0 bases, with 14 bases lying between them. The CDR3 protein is CASSLRSGPSYNEQFF. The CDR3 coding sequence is TGTGCCAGCAGTCTTCGTAGCGGCCCCTCCTACAATGAGCAGTTCTTC.

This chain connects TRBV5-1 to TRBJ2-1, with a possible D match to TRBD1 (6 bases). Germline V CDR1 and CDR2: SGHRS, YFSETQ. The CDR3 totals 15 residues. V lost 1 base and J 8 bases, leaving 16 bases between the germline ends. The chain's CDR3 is CASSLLQGWAYEQFF. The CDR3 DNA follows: TGCGCCAGCAGCTTGTTACAGGGATGGGCCTATGAGCAGTTCTTC. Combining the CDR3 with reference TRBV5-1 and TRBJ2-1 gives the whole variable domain KAGVTQTPRYLIKTRGQQVTLSCSPISGHRSVSWYQQTPGQGLQFLFEYFSETQRNKGNFPGRFSGRQFSNSRSEMNVSTLELGDSALYLCASSLLQGWAYEQFFGPGTRLTVL.

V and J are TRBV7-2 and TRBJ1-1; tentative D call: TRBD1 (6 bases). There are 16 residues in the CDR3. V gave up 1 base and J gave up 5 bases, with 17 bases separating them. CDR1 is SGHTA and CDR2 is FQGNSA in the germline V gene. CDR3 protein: CASSLEGRGLGTEAFF. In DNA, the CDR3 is TGTGCCAGCAGCTTAGAGGGCAGGGGCCTTGGAACTGAAGCTTTCTTT.

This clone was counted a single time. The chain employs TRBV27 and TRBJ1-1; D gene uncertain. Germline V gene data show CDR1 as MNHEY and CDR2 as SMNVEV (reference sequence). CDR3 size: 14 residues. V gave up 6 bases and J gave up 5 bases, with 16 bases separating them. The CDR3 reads CASSLRRGKTEAFF. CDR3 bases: TGTGCCAGCAGCCTACGGCGGGGAAAGACTGAAGCTTTCTTT.

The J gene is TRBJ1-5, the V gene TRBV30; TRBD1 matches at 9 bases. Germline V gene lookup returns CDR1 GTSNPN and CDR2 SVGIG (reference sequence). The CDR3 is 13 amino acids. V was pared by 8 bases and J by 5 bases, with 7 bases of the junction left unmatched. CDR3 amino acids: CAASTGGDQPQHF. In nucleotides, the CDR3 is TGTGCCGCCTCCACAGGGGGCGATCAGCCCCAGCATTTT.

The CDR3 DNA sequence: TGTGCCAGCAGAGGGACTGAATCTAACTATGGCTACACCTTC. Its protein is CASRGTESNYGYTF. This chain uses TRBV6-6 with TRBJ1-2; weak D call: TRBD1 (5 bases). Looked up from germline, CDR1 is MNHNY and CDR2 is SVGAGI (reference sequence). The CDR3 spans 14 residues. The V and J ends lost 6 bases and 0 bases respectively, with 11 bases between them.

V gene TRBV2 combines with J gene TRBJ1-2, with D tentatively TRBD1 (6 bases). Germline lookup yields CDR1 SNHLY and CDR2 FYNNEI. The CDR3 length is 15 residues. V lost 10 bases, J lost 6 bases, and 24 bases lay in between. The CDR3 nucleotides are TGTGCCATCCCCGGGACCACGGACAGTAAACATGGCTACACCTTC. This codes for CAIPGTTDSKHGYTF.

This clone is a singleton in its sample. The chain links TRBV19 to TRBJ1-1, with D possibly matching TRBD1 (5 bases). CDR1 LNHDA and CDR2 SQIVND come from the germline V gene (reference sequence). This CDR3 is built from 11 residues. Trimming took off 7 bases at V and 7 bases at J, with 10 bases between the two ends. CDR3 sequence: CASTSQVEAFF. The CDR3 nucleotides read TGTGCCAGTACCTCACAGGTTGAAGCTTTCTTT. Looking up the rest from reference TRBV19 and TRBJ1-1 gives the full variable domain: DGGITQSPKYLFRKEGQNVTLSCEQNLNHDAMYWYRQDPGQGLRLIYYSQIVNDFQKGDIAEGYSVSREKKESFPLTVTSAQKNPTAFYLCASTSQVEAFFGQGTRLTVV.

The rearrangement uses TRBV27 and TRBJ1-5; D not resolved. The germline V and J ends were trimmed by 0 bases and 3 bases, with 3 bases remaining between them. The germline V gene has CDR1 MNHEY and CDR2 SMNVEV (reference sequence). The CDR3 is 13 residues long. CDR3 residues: CASSLSYNQPQHF. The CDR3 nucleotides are TGTGCCAGCAGTTTATCTTACAATCAGCCCCAGCATTTT.

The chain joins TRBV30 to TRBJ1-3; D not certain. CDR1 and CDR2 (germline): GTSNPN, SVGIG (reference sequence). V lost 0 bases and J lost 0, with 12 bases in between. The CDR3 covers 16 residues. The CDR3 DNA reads TGTGCCTGGAGTGTACACCGAAGTACCTCTGGAAACACCATATATTTT. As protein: CAWSVHRSTSGNTIYF.

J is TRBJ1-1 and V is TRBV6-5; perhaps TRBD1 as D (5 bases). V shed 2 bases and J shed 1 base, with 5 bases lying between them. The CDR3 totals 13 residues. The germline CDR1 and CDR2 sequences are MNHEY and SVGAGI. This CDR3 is CASSYGQNTEAFF. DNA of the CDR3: TGTGCCAGCAGTTACGGACAGAACACTGAAGCTTTCTTT.

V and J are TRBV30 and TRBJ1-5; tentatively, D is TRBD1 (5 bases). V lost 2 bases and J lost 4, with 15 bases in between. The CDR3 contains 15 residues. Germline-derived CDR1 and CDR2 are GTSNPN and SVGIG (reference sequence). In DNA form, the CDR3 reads TGTGCCTGGAGTCCAGCGGGACGGTTGAATCAGCCCCAGCATTTT. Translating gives CAWSPAGRLNQPQHF.

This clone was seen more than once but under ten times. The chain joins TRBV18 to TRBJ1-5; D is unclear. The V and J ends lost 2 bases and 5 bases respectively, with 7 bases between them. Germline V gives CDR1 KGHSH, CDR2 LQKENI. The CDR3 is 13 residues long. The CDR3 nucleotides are TGTGCCAGCTCACCAATGGAGGATCAGCCCCAGCATTTT. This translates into CASSPMEDQPQHF.

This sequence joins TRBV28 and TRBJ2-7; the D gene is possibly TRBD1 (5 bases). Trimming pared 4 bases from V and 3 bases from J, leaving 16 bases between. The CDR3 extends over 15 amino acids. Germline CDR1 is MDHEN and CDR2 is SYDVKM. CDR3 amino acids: CASSSLRGRSYEQYF. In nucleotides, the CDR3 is TGTGCCAGCAGTTCCCTTAGGGGCAGGAGCTACGAGCAGTACTTC.

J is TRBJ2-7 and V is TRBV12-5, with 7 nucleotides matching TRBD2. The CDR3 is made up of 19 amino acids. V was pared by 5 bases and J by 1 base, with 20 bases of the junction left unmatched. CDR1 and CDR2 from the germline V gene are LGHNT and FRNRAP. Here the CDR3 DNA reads TGTGCTAGTGGTCTAATTGGGGGGGATTCAGAGATTATTTCCTACGAGCAGTACTTC. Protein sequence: CASGLIGGDSEIISYEQYF.

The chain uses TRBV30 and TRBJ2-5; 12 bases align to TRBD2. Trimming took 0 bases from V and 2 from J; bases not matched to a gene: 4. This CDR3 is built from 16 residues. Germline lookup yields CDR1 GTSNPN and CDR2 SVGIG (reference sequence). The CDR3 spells CAWSVTLAGGQETQYF. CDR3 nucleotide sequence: TGTGCCTGGAGTGTAACACTAGCGGGGGGTCAAGAGACCCAGTACTTC. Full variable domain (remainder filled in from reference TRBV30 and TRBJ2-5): SQTIHQWPATLVQPVGSPLSLECTVEGTSNPNLYWYRQAAGRGLQLLFYSVGIGQISSEVPQNLSASRPQDRQFILSSKKLLLSDSGFYLCAWSVTLAGGQETQYFGPGTRLLVL.

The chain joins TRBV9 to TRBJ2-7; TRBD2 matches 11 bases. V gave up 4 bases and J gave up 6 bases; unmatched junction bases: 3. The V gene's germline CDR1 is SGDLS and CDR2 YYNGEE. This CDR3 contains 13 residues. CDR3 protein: CASSYGLAGEQYF. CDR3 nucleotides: TGTGCCAGCAGCTACGGACTAGCGGGCGAGCAGTACTTC.

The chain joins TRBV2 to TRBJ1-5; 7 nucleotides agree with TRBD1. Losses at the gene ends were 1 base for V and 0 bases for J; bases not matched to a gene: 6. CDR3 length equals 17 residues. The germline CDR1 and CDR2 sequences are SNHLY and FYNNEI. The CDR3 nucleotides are TGTGCCAGCAGTGAAGACAGGGGAGGAGATAGCAATCAGCCCCAGCATTTT. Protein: CASSEDRGGDSNQPQHF. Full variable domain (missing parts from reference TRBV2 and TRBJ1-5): EPEVTQTPSHQVTQMGQEVILRCVPISNHLYFYWYRQILGQKVEFLVSFYNNEISEKSEIFDDQFSVERPDGSNFTLKIRSTKLEDSAMYFCASSEDRGGDSNQPQHFGDGTRLSIL.

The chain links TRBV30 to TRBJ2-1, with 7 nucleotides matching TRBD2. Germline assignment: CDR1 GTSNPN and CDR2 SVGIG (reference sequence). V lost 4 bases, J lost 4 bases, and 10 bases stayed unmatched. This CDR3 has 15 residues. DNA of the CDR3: TGTGCCTGGACGAGACCCCGGGGGGATTACAATGAGCAGTTCTTC. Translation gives CAWTRPRGDYNEQFF.

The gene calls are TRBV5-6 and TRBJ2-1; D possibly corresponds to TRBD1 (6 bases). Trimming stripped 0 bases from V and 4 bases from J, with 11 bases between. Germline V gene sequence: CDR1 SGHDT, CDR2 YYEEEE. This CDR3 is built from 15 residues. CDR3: CASSLGGQRYNEQFF. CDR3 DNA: TGTGCCAGCAGCTTGGGAGGACAGCGTTACAATGAGCAGTTCTTC.